These 24 T cell receptor beta chains came from one sample sequenced in a study of blood T cell repertoires in COVID-19. The table came from immunoSEQ multiplex PCR; TCRdb's copy has only in-frame clones and leaves some out. The sample shows about 170,000 clones, about 83% of them seen only once. Sequenced material: PBMCs or T cells enriched from blood (not recorded which). The source is a woman aged 45-65 years in a cohort exposed to, infected with or recovered from COVID-19 (not recorded which).

As DNA, the CDR3 is TGTGCCAGCAGTACTGTGACAGGGAACGAAAAACTGTTTTTT. Encoded protein: CASSTVTGNEKLFF. The V gene is TRBV27, the J gene TRBJ1-4; 7 nucleotides agree with TRBD1. Unmatched junction bases numbered 8, after V lost 5 bases and J lost 8 bases. Looked up from germline, CDR1 is MNHEY and CDR2 is SMNVEV (reference sequence). The length of the CDR3 is 14 residues. Variable domain in full (rest from reference TRBV27 and TRBJ1-4): EAQVTQNPRYLITVTGKKLTVTCSQNMNHEYMSWYRQDPGLGLRQIYYSMNVEVTDKGDVPEGYKVSRKEKRNFPLILESPSPNQTSLYFCASSTVTGNEKLFFGSGTQLSVL.

The chain uses TRBV5-6 and TRBJ1-3; D not resolved. The CDR3 has 17 amino acids. The ends were cut back, 2 bases at V and 0 bases at J, with 15 bases in the middle. The germline V gene has CDR1 SGHDT and CDR2 YYEEEE. In DNA form, the CDR3 reads TGTGCCAGCAGCTTTACAGTTTTTTTGGGCTCTGGAAACACCATATATTTT. It is translated as CASSFTVFLGSGNTIYF.

The rearrangement uses TRBV11-2 and TRBJ2-5; 7 bases align to TRBD2. V lost 5 bases to trimming and J lost 4 bases; unmatched junction nucleotides: 13. CDR3 size: 16 residues. The germline gives CDR1 SGHAT, CDR2 FQNNGV. The CDR3 sequence: CASSAGTKEAAETQYF. The CDR3 bases are TGTGCCAGCAGCGCGGGGACTAAAGAAGCAGCAGAGACCCAGTACTTC.

The rearrangement links TRBV11-3 to TRBJ2-1, with D perhaps matching TRBD2 (5 bases). CDR1 is SGHNT and CDR2 is YENEEA in the germline V gene. Trimming shortened V by 2 bases and J by 4 bases, and 12 bases separated the two germline ends. The CDR3 length is 15 residues. CDR3 sequence reads: CASSLKRGEYNEQFF. Here the CDR3 DNA reads TGTGCCAGCAGCTTAAAGCGTGGGGAGTACAATGAGCAGTTCTTC.

V is TRBV4-1 and J is TRBJ1-1; 7 positions match TRBD1. Trimming took 2 bases from V and 4 from J; bases not matched to a gene: 4. The CDR3 has 14 amino acids. Germline CDR1 MGHRA, CDR2 YSYEKL. The CDR3 loop is CASSQLRQGTEAFF. The CDR3, as DNA: TGCGCCAGCAGCCAACTACGACAGGGCACTGAAGCTTTCTTT.

The chain carries TRBV5-6 and TRBJ2-2, with D possibly being TRBD2 (6 bases). Germline V lookup: CDR1 SGHDT, CDR2 YYEEEE. The CDR3 covers 15 residues. V was cut by 4 bases and J by 3 bases, with 13 bases left in between. CDR3 loop: CASSGRQGYTGELFF. DNA of the CDR3: TGTGCCAGCAGCGGGAGGCAGGGATACACCGGGGAGCTGTTTTTT.

This sequence joins TRBV19 and TRBJ1-5; tentatively, D is TRBD1 (5 bases). Germline-derived CDR1 and CDR2 are LNHDA and SQIVND (reference sequence). The CDR3 is 12 amino acids. Trimming removed 8 bases from V and 4 bases from J, with 9 bases in between. The chain's CDR3 is CASSGTNQPQHF. The CDR3 coding sequence is TGTGCCAGTTCAGGGACTAATCAGCCCCAGCATTTT.

The J gene is TRBJ1-1, the V gene TRBV6-5, with 10 positions matching TRBD1. The CDR3 extends over 15 amino acids. The ends lost 1 base at V and 5 bases at J; junction bases unmatched: 4. Germline CDR1 reads MNHEY; CDR2 reads SVGAGI. The CDR3 is CASSYLTGGRTEAFF. CDR3 nucleotide sequence: TGTGCCAGCAGTTACTTGACAGGGGGCAGGACTGAAGCTTTCTTT.

The V gene is TRBV15, the J gene TRBJ2-5; TRBD1 is a possible D gene (5 bases). Between the trimmed V and J ends, which lost 1 base and 2 bases, there was a span of 14 bases. CDR1 is LNHNV, CDR2 YYDKDF, per germline (reference sequence). CDR3 length equals 16 residues. CDR3 residues: CATSRGGSAGQETQYF. DNA of the CDR3: TGTGCCACCAGCAGAGGGGGCTCCGCAGGTCAAGAGACCCAGTACTTC.

V and J are TRBV28 and TRBJ1-5, with 8 bases matching TRBD1. The CDR3 has 13 residues. Germline V lookup: CDR1 MDHEN, CDR2 SYDVKM. The trim removed 8 bases at V and 6 bases at J, leaving 6 bases unmatched. In DNA, the CDR3 is TGTGCCAGCGGGGCAGGGGGCGTTCAGCCCCAGCATTTT. Translating it yields CASGAGGVQPQHF.

V is TRBV21-1 and J is TRBJ2-2; TRBD1 is the table's D call, not checked against the DNA. TRBV21-1 is listed as a pseudogene. The CDR3 length is 15 residues. CDR3 nucleotides: TGTGCCAGCAGGGACCGGGACAGGGACACCGGGGAGCTGTTTTTT. Translated: CASRDRDRDTGELFF.

CDR3 protein: CAITTGRNSPLHF. In DNA, the CDR3 is TGTGCCATCACTACAGGAAGGAATTCACCCCTCCACTTT. The chain joins TRBV10-3 to TRBJ1-6, with a possible D match to TRBD1 (5 bases). V was trimmed by 7 bases and J by 7 bases, leaving 11 bases between them. The CDR3 consists of 13 residues. Looked up from germline, CDR1 is ENHRY and CDR2 is SYGVKD.

The chain employs TRBV5-1 and TRBJ2-6; the D gene is possibly TRBD1 (6 bases). V was trimmed by 3 bases and J by 1 base, leaving 8 bases between them. From germline, CDR1 is SGHRS and CDR2 YFSETQ. This CDR3 contains 15 residues. CDR3 protein: CASSSTGSGANVLTF. The DNA of the CDR3 is TGCGCCAGCAGCTCGACAGGTTCTGGGGCCAACGTCCTGACTTTC.

The rearrangement joins TRBV5-6 to TRBJ1-1; D might be TRBD1 (6 bases). V was trimmed by 4 bases and J by 0 bases, leaving 10 bases between them. CDR1 and CDR2 (germline): SGHDT, YYEEEE. The length of the CDR3 is 14 residues. CDR3 in amino acids: CASSPRDMNTEAFF. The CDR3 region has the DNA TGTGCCAGCAGCCCCAGGGACATGAACACTGAAGCTTTCTTT.

This chain joins TRBV2 and TRBJ1-5; D remains unclear. The CDR3 is made up of 14 amino acids. From germline, CDR1 is SNHLY and CDR2 FYNNEI. Trimming cost V 3 bases and J 3 bases, with 9 bases left between them. The CDR3 DNA sequence: TGTGCCAGCAGTGAGAGACTTATCAATCAGCCCCAGCATTTT. This translates into CASSERLINQPQHF. The full variable domain, its missing parts supplied by reference TRBV2 and TRBJ1-5, is EPEVTQTPSHQVTQMGQEVILRCVPISNHLYFYWYRQILGQKVEFLVSFYNNEISEKSEIFDDQFSVERPDGSNFTLKIRSTKLEDSAMYFCASSERLINQPQHFGDGTRLSIL.

V gene TRBV28 combines with J gene TRBJ1-2; D possibly corresponds to TRBD1 (5 bases). Looked up from germline, CDR1 is MDHEN and CDR2 is SYDVKM. The CDR3 loop spans 15 amino acids. Trimming stripped 9 bases from V and 7 bases from J, with 24 bases between. The chain's CDR3 is CASFSGRERLSGYTF. As DNA, the CDR3 is TGTGCCAGTTTTTCGGGCAGGGAACGTTTGTCTGGCTACACCTTC.

About this clone itself: An end of the junction differs from the germline gene, which may be a read error. The CDR3 reads CASNYLSGTGLLEAFF. The CDR3 DNA sequence: TGTGCCAGCAATTACCTCAGCGGGACAGGGCTCCTTGAAGCTTTCTTT. The chain has TRBV6-2 or TRBV6-3 and TRBJ1-1, with TRBD1 identical over 9 bases. Germline-derived CDR1 and CDR2 are MNHEY and SVGEGT. The CDR3 covers 16 residues.

This clone was counted a single time. This chain links TRBV6-6 with TRBJ2-5; maybe TRBD2 (6 bases). Between the trimmed V and J ends, which lost 5 bases and 5 bases, there was a span of 21 bases. This CDR3 is 16 amino acids long. Germline CDR1 and CDR2: MNHNY and SVGAGI (reference sequence). The CDR3 region has the DNA TGTGCCAGCAGTCAAGGCGGGATGGGATTACAGGAGACCCAGTACTTC. Translation gives CASSQGGMGLQETQYF.

The table lists this clone with a few counts. This chain joins TRBV19 and TRBJ2-1; 9 nucleotides align to TRBD2. Germline V gene data show CDR1 as LNHDA and CDR2 as SQIVND (reference sequence). The CDR3 extends over 16 amino acids. Losses at the gene ends were 0 bases for V and 2 bases for J; bases not matched to a gene: 2. The DNA for the CDR3 is TGTGCCAGTAGTATAGAGGCTAGCGGGACCTACAATGAGCAGTTCTTC. Encoded protein: CASSIEASGTYNEQFF.

This clone was observed many times. The chain carries TRBV21-1 and TRBJ2-1; the D segment call TRBD1 is taken from the table without a DNA check. TRBV21-1 is labeled a pseudogene. There are 10 residues in the CDR3. The CDR3 nucleotides read TGTGCCAGCATCTGGCAGGGTCCGTTCTTC. This sequence encodes CASIWQGPFF.

In nucleotides, the CDR3 is TGTGCCAGCTCACTGGACAGTAATAGCAATCAGCCCCAGCATTTT. This codes for CASSLDSNSNQPQHF. V and J are TRBV18 and TRBJ1-5; a weak D match, TRBD1 (6 bases). CDR1 KGHSH and CDR2 LQKENI come from the germline V gene. V was shortened by 4 bases and J by 0 bases, with 10 bases between the two germline ends. The CDR3 sequence is 15 residues long.

This chain connects TRBV28 to TRBJ1-5, with D possibly being TRBD1 (6 bases). The ends were cut back, 4 bases at V and 7 bases at J, with 20 bases in the middle. This CDR3 has 16 residues. Germline loops: CDR1 MDHEN, CDR2 SYDVKM. CDR3 DNA: TGTGCCAGCAGTTCCCCCAACCCCCAGGGGTTACAGCCCCAGCATTTT. Its protein is CASSSPNPQGLQPQHF.

The chain joins TRBV11-2 to TRBJ2-7; possible D gene TRBD1, 6 bases. CDR1 is SGHAT and CDR2 is FQNNGV in the germline V gene. The V gene lost 6 bases and the J gene lost 6 bases, with 18 bases spanning the gap. The CDR3 extends over 14 amino acids. The CDR3: CASRPLQGWREQYF. CDR3 DNA: TGTGCCAGCAGACCACTTCAGGGGTGGCGCGAGCAGTACTTC.

This sequence joins TRBV27 and TRBJ1-2; 8 bases map to TRBD1. Trimming took 3 bases from V and 3 from J; bases not matched to a gene: 9. This CDR3 is built from 16 residues. Germline V gives CDR1 MNHEY, CDR2 SMNVEV (reference sequence). The CDR3 bases are TGTGCCAGCAGTTTCTATTCCGGACAGGGTTACTATGGCTACACCTTC. Translation gives CASSFYSGQGYYGYTF.